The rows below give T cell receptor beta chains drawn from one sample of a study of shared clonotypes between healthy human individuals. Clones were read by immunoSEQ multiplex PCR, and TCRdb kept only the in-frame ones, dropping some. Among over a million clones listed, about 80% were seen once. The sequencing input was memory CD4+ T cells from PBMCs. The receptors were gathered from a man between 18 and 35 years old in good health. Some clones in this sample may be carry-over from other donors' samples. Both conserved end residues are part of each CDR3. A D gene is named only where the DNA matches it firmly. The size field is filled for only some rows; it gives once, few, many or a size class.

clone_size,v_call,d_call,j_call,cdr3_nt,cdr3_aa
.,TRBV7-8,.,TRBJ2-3,TGTGCCAGCAGCTTAGATTCGGATTGGGATACGCAGTATTTT,CASSLDSDWDTQYF
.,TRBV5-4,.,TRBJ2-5,TGTGCCAGCAGCTCTCCGACAGTAAAAGAAGAGACCCAGTACTTC,CASSSPTVKEETQYF
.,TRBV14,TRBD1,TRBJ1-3,TGTGCCAGCAGGACCGGGACAGCTGGAAACACCATATATTTT,CASRTGTAGNTIYF
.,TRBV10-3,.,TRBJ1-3,TGTGCCATCAGCCCTACCCAGATTCTCGGAACTGGAAACACCATATATTTT,CAISPTQILGTGNTIYF
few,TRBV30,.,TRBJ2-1,TGTGCCTGGAGTGTAGTCCATGAGCAGTTCTTC,CAWSVVHEQFF
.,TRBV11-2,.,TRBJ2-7,TGTGCCAGCAGCTTAGGGCAGGACTCTTTTGTATGGCACTTC,CASSLGQDSFVWHF
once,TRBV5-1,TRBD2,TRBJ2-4,TGCGCCAGCAGCCTGCCAAGCGGGGGAGCCAAAAACATTCAGTACTTC,CASSLPSGGAKNIQYF
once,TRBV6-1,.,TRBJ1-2,TGTGCCAGCAGTGAAAGTAGGAGACAGGATGGCTACACCTTC,CASSESRRQDGYTF
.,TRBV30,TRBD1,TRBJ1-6,TGTGCCTGGAGTGGTGGCAGGGACAGTCTCTATAATTCACCCCTCCACTTT,CAWSGGRDSLYNSPLHF
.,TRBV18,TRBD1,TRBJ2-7,TGTGCCAGCTCACCCAGGGGGTACTCCTACGAGCAGTACTTC,CASSPRGYSYEQYF
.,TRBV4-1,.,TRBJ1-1,TGCGCCAGCAGCCAAGCAGGGCGAAAAACTGAAGCTTTCTTT,CASSQAGRKTEAFF
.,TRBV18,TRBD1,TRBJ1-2,TGTGCCAGCTCACAAAAGGGACAGGGAAAGGACTATGGCTACACCTTC,CASSQKGQGKDYGYTF
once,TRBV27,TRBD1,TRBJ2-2,TGTGCCAGCAGACGTCTCGACAGGGGGAACACCGGGGAGCTGTTTTTT,CASRRLDRGNTGELFF
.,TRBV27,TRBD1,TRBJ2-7,TGTGCCAGCAGTCCGTCGGACAGGGGGCGCGGTCAGTACTTC,CASSPSDRGRGQYF
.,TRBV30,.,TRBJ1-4,TGTGCCTGGAGTGTAGGCAGGAGTAATGAAAAACTGTTTTTT,CAWSVGRSNEKLFF
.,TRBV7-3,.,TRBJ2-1,TGTGCCAGCAGCCCCACGGCCTACAATGAGCAGTTCTTC,CASSPTAYNEQFF
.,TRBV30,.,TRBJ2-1,TGTGCCTGGAGTGTTTTCGTCGGGAATGAGCAGTTCTTC,CAWSVFVGNEQFF
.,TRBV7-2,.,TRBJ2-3,TGTGCCAGCAGCTCTCCCCCGGGAGTTCGCCGGGATACGCAGTATTTT,CASSSPPGVRRDTQYF
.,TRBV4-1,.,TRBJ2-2,TGCGCCAGCAGCCAAGACGCCCGGGAGGGGGCACGAGCCGGGGAGCTGTTTTTT,CASSQDAREGARAGELFF
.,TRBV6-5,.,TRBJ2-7,TGTGCCAGCAGTAACCAACACCGCTACGAGCAGTACTTC,CASSNQHRYEQYF
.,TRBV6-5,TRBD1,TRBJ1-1,TGTGCCAGCATCCGAGGGGGCGTCGACACTGAAGCTTTCTTT,CASIRGGVDTEAFF
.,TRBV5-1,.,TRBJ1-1,TGCGCCAGCAGCTTGGGGCCAGTTAGCACTGAAGCTTTCTTT,CASSLGPVSTEAFF